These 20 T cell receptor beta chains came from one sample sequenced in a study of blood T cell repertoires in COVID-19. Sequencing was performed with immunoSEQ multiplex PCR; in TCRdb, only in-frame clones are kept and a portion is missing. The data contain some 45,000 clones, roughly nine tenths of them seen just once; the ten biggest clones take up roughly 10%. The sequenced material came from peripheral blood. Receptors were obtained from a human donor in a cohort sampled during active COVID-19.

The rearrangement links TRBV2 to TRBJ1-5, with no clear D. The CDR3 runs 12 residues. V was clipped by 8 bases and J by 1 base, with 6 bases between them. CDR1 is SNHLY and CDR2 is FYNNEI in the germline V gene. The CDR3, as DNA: TGTGCCAGCTCAGGCAGCAATCAGCCCCAGCATTTT. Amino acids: CASSGSNQPQHF.

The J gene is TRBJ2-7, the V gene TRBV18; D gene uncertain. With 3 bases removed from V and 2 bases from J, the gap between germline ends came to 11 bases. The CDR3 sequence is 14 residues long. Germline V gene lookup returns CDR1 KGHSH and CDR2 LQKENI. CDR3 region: CASSPSAEPYEQYF. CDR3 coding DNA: TGTGCCAGCTCACCGTCCGCGGAGCCCTACGAGCAGTACTTC.

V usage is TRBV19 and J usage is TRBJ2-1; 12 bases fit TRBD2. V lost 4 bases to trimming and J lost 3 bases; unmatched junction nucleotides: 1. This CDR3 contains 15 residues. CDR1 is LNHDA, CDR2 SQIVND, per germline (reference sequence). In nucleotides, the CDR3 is TGTGCCAGTAGTACGACTAGCGGGGGCTACAATGAGCAGTTCTTC. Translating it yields CASSTTSGGYNEQFF.

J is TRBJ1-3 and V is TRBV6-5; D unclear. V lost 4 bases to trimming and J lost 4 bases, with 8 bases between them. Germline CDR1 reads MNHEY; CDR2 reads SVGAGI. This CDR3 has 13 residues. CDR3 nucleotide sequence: TGTGCCAGCAGTTCCTCCCGGGGAAACACCATATATTTT. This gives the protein CASSSSRGNTIYF.

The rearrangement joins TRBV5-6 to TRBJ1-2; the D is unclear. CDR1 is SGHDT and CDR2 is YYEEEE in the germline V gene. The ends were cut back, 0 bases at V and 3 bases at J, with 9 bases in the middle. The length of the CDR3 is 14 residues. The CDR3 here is CASSLVEQYYGYTF. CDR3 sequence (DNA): TGTGCCAGCAGCTTGGTGGAACAGTACTATGGCTACACCTTC.

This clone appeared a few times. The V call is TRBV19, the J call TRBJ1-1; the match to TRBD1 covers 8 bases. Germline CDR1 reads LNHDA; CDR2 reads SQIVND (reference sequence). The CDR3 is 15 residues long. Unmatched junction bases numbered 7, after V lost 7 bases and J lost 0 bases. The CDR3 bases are TGTGCCAGTATTCGGTTGGACAGGGTGAACACTGAAGCTTTCTTT. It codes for CASIRLDRVNTEAFF.

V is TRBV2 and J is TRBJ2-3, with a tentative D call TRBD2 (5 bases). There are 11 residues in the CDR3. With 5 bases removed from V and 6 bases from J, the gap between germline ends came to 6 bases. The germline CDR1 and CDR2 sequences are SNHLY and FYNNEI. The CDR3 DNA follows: TGTGCCAGCAGTCGCGGGGATACGCAGTATTTT. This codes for CASSRGDTQYF.

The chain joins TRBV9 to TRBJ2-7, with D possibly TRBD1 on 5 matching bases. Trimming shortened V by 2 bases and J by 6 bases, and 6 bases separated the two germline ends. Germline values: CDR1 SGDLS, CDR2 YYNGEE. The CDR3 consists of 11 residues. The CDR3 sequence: CASSVDSEQYF. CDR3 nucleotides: TGTGCCAGCAGCGTTGACAGCGAGCAGTACTTC. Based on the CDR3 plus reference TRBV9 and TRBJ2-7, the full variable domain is DSGVTQTPKHLITATGQRVTLRCSPRSGDLSVYWYQQSLDQGLQFLIQYYNGEERAKGNILERFSAQQFPDLHSELNLSSLELGDSALYFCASSVDSEQYFGPGTRLTVT.

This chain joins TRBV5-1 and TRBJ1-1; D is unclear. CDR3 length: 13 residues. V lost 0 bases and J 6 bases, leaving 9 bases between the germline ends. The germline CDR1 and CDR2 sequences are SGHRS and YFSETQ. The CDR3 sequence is CASSLARHPEAFF. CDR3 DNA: TGCGCCAGCAGCTTGGCCAGACACCCTGAAGCTTTCTTT.

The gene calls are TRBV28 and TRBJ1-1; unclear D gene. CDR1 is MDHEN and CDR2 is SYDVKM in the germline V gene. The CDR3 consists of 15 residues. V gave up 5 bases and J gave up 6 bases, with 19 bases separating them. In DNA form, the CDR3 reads TGTGCCAGCAGTCCCCCCCGAGGGCCCTGGTCTGAAGCTTTCTTT. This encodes CASSPPRGPWSEAFF.

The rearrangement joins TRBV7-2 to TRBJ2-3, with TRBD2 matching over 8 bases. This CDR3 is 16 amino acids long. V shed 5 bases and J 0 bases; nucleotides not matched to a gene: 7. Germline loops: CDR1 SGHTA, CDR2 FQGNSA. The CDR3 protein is CASSPGGPLSTDTQYF. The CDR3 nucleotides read TGTGCCAGCAGCCCGGGGGGGCCCCTTAGCACAGATACGCAGTATTTT.

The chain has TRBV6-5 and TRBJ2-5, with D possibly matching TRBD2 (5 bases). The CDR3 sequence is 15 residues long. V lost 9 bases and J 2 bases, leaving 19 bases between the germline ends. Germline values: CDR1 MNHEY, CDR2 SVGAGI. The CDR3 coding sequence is TGTGCCAGTCTACCTGGGTTTGGGGAGCAAGAGACCCAGTACTTC. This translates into CASLPGFGEQETQYF.

Written as DNA, the CDR3 is TGTGCCAGCAGTTTAGTTGAGAATGAGCAGTTCTTC. The encoded protein is CASSLVENEQFF. J is TRBJ2-1 and V is TRBV28, with D unresolved. The CDR3 covers 12 residues. Trimming took 2 bases from V and 7 from J, leaving 6 bases between them. Germline V gene lookup returns CDR1 MDHEN and CDR2 SYDVKM.

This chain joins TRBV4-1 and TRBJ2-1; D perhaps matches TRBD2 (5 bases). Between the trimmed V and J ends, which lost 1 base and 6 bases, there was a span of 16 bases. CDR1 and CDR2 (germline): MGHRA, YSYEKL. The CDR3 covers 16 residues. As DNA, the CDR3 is TGCGCCAGCAGCCAAGGCCGGGGTCAAGGGTCCAATGAGCAGTTCTTC. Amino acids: CASSQGRGQGSNEQFF.

The CDR3 spells CAWSIAGAYEQYF. The DNA for the CDR3 is TGTGCCTGGAGTATAGCGGGGGCGTACGAGCAGTACTTC. This chain uses TRBV30 with TRBJ2-7; 9 bases are shared with TRBD2. V lost 2 bases and J lost 4; bases outside the gene matches: 3. CDR1 and CDR2 from the germline V gene are GTSNPN and SVGIG (reference sequence). This CDR3 contains 13 residues.

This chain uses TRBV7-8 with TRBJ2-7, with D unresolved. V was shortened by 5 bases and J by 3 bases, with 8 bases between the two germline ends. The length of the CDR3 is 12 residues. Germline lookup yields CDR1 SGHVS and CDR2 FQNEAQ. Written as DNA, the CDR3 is TGTGCCAGCAGCCTACTGAACTACGAGCAGTACTTC. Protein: CASSLLNYEQYF.

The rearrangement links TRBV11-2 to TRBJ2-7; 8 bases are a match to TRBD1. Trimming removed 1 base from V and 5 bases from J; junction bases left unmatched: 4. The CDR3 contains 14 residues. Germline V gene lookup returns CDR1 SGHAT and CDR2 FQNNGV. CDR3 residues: CASSLGWTGNEQYF. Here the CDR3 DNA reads TGTGCCAGCAGCTTAGGGTGGACAGGGAACGAGCAGTACTTC.

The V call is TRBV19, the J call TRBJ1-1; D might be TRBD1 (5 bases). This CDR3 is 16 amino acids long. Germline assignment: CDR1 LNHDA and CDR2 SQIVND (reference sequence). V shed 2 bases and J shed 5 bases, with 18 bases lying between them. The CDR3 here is CASSIRLSGGWTEAFF. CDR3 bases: TGTGCCAGTAGTATAAGGTTGAGCGGGGGGTGGACTGAAGCTTTCTTT. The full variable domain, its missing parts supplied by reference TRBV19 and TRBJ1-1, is DGGITQSPKYLFRKEGQNVTLSCEQNLNHDAMYWYRQDPGQGLRLIYYSQIVNDFQKGDIAEGYSVSREKKESFPLTVTSAQKNPTAFYLCASSIRLSGGWTEAFFGQGTRLTVV.

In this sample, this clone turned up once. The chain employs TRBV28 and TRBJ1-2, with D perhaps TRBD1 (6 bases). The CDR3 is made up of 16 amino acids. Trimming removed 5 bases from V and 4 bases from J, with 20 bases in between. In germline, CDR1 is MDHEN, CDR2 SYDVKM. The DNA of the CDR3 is TGTGCCAGCAGTCCCCGGACAGCACCCCGAGGCTATGGCTACACCTTC. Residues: CASSPRTAPRGYGYTF.

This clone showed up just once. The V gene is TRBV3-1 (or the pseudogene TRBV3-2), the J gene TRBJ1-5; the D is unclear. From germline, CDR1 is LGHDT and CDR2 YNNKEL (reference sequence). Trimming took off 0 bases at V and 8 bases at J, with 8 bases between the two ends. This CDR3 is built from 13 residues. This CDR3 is CASSQDDEKPQHF. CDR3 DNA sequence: TGTGCCAGCAGCCAAGATGATGAGAAGCCCCAGCATTTT.